Listed here is a single T cell receptor (beta chain). Antigen: not known. This record comes from a study of Graves' ophthalmopathy and Graves' hyperthyroidism. Points from the study as a whole: Detection in blood was also observed for most expanded thyroid clonotypes above 0.001 frequency.

Per germline, CDR1 MNHEY and CDR2 SVGAGI. Trimming removed 1 base at V and 6 bases at J, with 9 bases between. The CDR3 is 13 residues long. CDR3 regions of TCR beta were amplified from RNA transcripts. The authors performed first-round RT-PCR with HTBI primers and then a second-round multiplex PCR. TCRdb redid the calling of the multiplex PCR reads with MiXCR, one entry per CDR3 protein. The sample includes around 470,000 distinct CDR3 sequences, under 15% seen only once; the top ten take 8% to 10%. Ophthalmopathy cases showed moderate-to-severe activity, scoring CAS ≥3 and NOSPECS ≥4, with duration under 3 months.

The rearrangement uses TRBV6-5 and TRBJ1-2, with D tentatively TRBD1 (5 bases). The origin of this receptor is a woman in her 30s with Graves' ophthalmopathy. The specimen sequenced was blood. CDR3: CASSYFRADGYTF. In nucleotides, the CDR3 is TGTGCCAGCAGTTACTTCAGGGCTGATGGCTACACCTTC.